A selection of T cell receptor beta chains follows, all from one sample in a study of T cell repertoires in cytomegalovirus infection. TCRdb analysed the reads with MiXCR anew, one entry per CDR3 protein. The sample includes 110,000 or so distinct CDR3 sequences, roughly 31% seen only once; the top ten take less than 45%. These receptors are not linked to any known antigen. The source was CD8+ T cells from cultured PBMCs, collected from culture after CMV antigen stimulation. These receptors were taken from a human donor in good health (CMV status not recorded). Some clones in this sample may be carry-over from other donors' samples. The CDR3 runs from the conserved cysteine through the conserved F or W. The order of the fields is J gene, clone size, D gene, V gene, CDR3 protein, CDR3 DNA. A D gene is named only where the DNA matches it firmly. Rows give clone size only sometimes, using once, few, many, or a class for an expanded clone.

j_gene: TRBJ1-4
abundance: NA
d_gene: NA
v_gene: TRBV4-3
CDR3aa: CASSQVVVGEKLFF
CDR3nt: TGCGCCAGCAGCCAAGTAGTAGTAGGGGAAAAACTGTTTTTT

j_gene: TRBJ1-5
abundance: few
d_gene: TRBD1
v_gene: TRBV7-6
CDR3aa: CASSLETGSRQPQHF
CDR3nt: TGTGCCAGCAGCTTAGAGACAGGGTCTCGGCAGCCCCAGCATTTT

j_gene: TRBJ2-1
abundance: few
d_gene: NA
v_gene: TRBV19
CDR3aa: CASSIDFNGWSSYNEQFF
CDR3nt: TGTGCCAGTAGTATAGACTTCAACGGGTGGAGCTCCTACAATGAGCAGTTCTTC

j_gene: TRBJ1-5
abundance: NA
d_gene: NA
v_gene: TRBV6-1
CDR3aa: CASSDGGNSNQPQHF
CDR3nt: TGTGCCAGCAGTGATGGGGGGAATAGCAATCAGCCCCAGCATTTT

j_gene: TRBJ2-3
abundance: many
d_gene: TRBD2
v_gene: TRBV6-1
CDR3aa: CASSDGGLGLAGIADTQYF
CDR3nt: TGTGCCAGCAGCGACGGGGGGCTCGGGCTAGCGGGGATCGCAGATACGCAGTATTTT

j_gene: TRBJ2-7
abundance: NA
d_gene: TRBD1
v_gene: TRBV12-3/TRBV12-4
CDR3aa: CASSLEGGALYEQYF
CDR3nt: TGTGCCAGCAGTTTAGAAGGGGGCGCACTTTACGAGCAGTACTTC

j_gene: TRBJ1-1
abundance: NA
d_gene: NA
v_gene: TRBV6-1
CDR3aa: CASSAAQGANTEAFF
CDR3nt: TGTGCCAGCAGCGCGGCCCAGGGTGCGAACACTGAAGCTTTCTTT

j_gene: TRBJ1-5
abundance: few
d_gene: NA
v_gene: TRBV19
CDR3aa: CASSIRMTAYSNQPQHF
CDR3nt: TGTGCCAGTAGTATTCGGATGACAGCGTATAGCAATCAGCCCCAGCATTTT

j_gene: TRBJ2-3
abundance: NA
d_gene: NA
v_gene: TRBV11-1
CDR3aa: CASSPPGYGGHTDTQYF
CDR3nt: TGTGCCAGCAGCCCACCCGGTTATGGGGGCCACACAGATACGCAGTATTTT

j_gene: TRBJ1-5
abundance: many
d_gene: NA
v_gene: TRBV6-2/TRBV6-3
CDR3aa: CASGRVLDQPQHF
CDR3nt: TGTGCCAGTGGTAGGGTCCTCGATCAGCCCCAGCATTTT

j_gene: TRBJ1-1
abundance: NA
d_gene: NA
v_gene: TRBV6-6
CDR3aa: CASSYSPRGTEAFF
CDR3nt: TGTGCCAGCAGTTACTCTCCCAGGGGTACTGAAGCTTTCTTT

j_gene: TRBJ1-4
abundance: NA
d_gene: TRBD1
v_gene: TRBV10-3
CDR3aa: CAISDWRGTDGDEKLFF
CDR3nt: TGTGCCATCAGTGATTGGAGAGGGACAGATGGGGATGAAAAACTGTTTTTT

j_gene: TRBJ1-5
abundance: NA
d_gene: NA
v_gene: TRBV19
CDR3aa: CASSIVNQPQHF
CDR3nt: TGTGCCAGTAGTATTGTAAATCAGCCCCAGCATTTT

j_gene: TRBJ1-6
abundance: few
d_gene: TRBD1
v_gene: TRBV23-1
CDR3aa: CASRRTGGTFPLHF
CDR3nt: TGCGCCAGCAGGAGGACAGGGGGCACGTTTCCCCTCCACTTT

j_gene: TRBJ2-6
abundance: few
d_gene: TRBD1
v_gene: TRBV6-6
CDR3aa: CASRGTGVPSGANVLTF
CDR3nt: TGTGCCAGCAGGGGGACAGGGGTGCCCTCTGGGGCCAACGTCCTGACTTTC

j_gene: TRBJ1-2
abundance: NA
d_gene: NA
v_gene: TRBV7-9
CDR3aa: CASSSIVANYGYTF
CDR3nt: TGTGCCAGCAGCTCAATAGTCGCTAACTATGGCTACACCTTC

j_gene: TRBJ2-1
abundance: NA
d_gene: TRBD2
v_gene: TRBV6-5
CDR3aa: CASMDSGGNYNEQFF
CDR3nt: TGTGCCAGCATGGATAGCGGGGGGAACTACAATGAGCAGTTCTTC

j_gene: TRBJ1-4
abundance: NA
d_gene: NA
v_gene: TRBV5-1
CDR3aa: CASSIDGTINEKLFF
CDR3nt: TGCGCCAGCAGCATAGACGGGACAATTAATGAAAAACTGTTTTTT

j_gene: TRBJ2-7
abundance: NA
d_gene: NA
v_gene: TRBV6-5
CDR3aa: CASSSGREQYF
CDR3nt: TGTGCCAGCAGTTCCGGGAGAGAGCAGTACTTC

j_gene: TRBJ2-3
abundance: few
d_gene: TRBD2
v_gene: TRBV4-2
CDR3aa: CASSQDMLSGLAGEYTQYF
CDR3nt: TGTGCCAGCAGCCAAGATATGCTATCCGGACTAGCGGGGGAGTACACGCAGTATTTT

j_gene: TRBJ1-2
abundance: many
d_gene: NA
v_gene: TRBV7-2
CDR3aa: CASSFSATGRNNYGYTF
CDR3nt: TGTGCCAGCAGCTTCTCGGCAACTGGACGGAATAACTATGGCTACACCTTC

j_gene: TRBJ2-3
abundance: NA
d_gene: NA
v_gene: TRBV7-2
CDR3aa: CASSLSGDTQYF
CDR3nt: TGTGCCAGCAGCTTGTCGGGTGATACGCAGTATTTT

j_gene: TRBJ2-1
abundance: few
d_gene: TRBD2
v_gene: TRBV6-2/TRBV6-3
CDR3aa: CASSPLAGGRYNEQFF
CDR3nt: TGTGCCAGCAGTCCATTAGCGGGGGGCCGATACAATGAGCAGTTCTTC

j_gene: TRBJ2-3
abundance: NA
d_gene: NA
v_gene: TRBV7-4
CDR3aa: CASRTLGTFPVEDTQYF
CDR3nt: TGTGCCAGCAGAACTCTCGGGACATTCCCCGTAGAGGATACGCAGTATTTT

j_gene: TRBJ2-2
abundance: NA
d_gene: TRBD2
v_gene: TRBV27
CDR3aa: CASSLIASGGYTGELFF
CDR3nt: TGTGCCAGCAGTTTAATCGCTAGCGGGGGATACACCGGGGAGCTGTTTTTT

j_gene: TRBJ2-7
abundance: NA
d_gene: NA
v_gene: TRBV19
CDR3aa: CASTLGSGPTYEQYF
CDR3nt: TGTGCCAGTACCTTGGGATCAGGGCCCACTTACGAGCAGTACTTC

j_gene: TRBJ2-7
abundance: NA
d_gene: NA
v_gene: TRBV18
CDR3aa: CASSLGLNYEQYF
CDR3nt: TGTGCCAGCTCACTTGGACTCAACTACGAGCAGTACTTC

j_gene: TRBJ1-1
abundance: NA
d_gene: NA
v_gene: TRBV12-3/TRBV12-4
CDR3aa: CASSLPLGGAFF
CDR3nt: TGTGCCAGCAGTTTACCCCTCGGGGGGGCTTTCTTT

j_gene: TRBJ1-6
abundance: many
d_gene: NA
v_gene: TRBV7-6
CDR3aa: CASSSYNSPLHF
CDR3nt: TGTGCTTCGAGCTCCTATAATTCACCCCTCCACTTT

j_gene: TRBJ2-5
abundance: NA
d_gene: NA
v_gene: TRBV14
CDR3aa: CASSRTLGVLQTQYF
CDR3nt: TGTGCCAGCAGCCGGACCCTGGGGGTGCTGCAGACCCAGTACTTC

j_gene: TRBJ2-1
abundance: NA
d_gene: NA
v_gene: TRBV6-6
CDR3aa: CASSFGPDGFPYNEQFF
CDR3nt: TGTGCCAGCTCATTCGGCCCGGATGGATTTCCTTACAATGAGCAGTTCTTC

j_gene: TRBJ2-7
abundance: few
d_gene: TRBD2
v_gene: TRBV6-6
CDR3aa: CASSSRGLAGTSYEQYF
CDR3nt: TGTGCCAGCAGTTCTCGGGGACTAGCGGGGACCTCCTACGAGCAGTACTTC

j_gene: TRBJ2-7
abundance: NA
d_gene: TRBD1
v_gene: TRBV27
CDR3aa: CASTNGQGNEQYF
CDR3nt: TGTGCCAGCACAAACGGACAGGGGAACGAGCAGTACTTC

j_gene: TRBJ1-1
abundance: few
d_gene: NA
v_gene: TRBV12-3/TRBV12-4
CDR3aa: CASSSAGAEAFF
CDR3nt: TGTGCCAGCAGTTCGGCCGGGGCTGAAGCTTTCTTT